What follows are 21 T cell receptor beta chains derived from one specimen sequenced in a study of T cells in localized non-small cell lung cancer. TCRdb's table, derived via immunoSEQ multiplex PCR, lists solely in-frame clones and lacks some. In the table there are 130,000 or so clones, 70% to 90% of which are singletons. The sequences come from peripheral blood, collected before any cancer treatment. These receptors all come from a female donor older than 55 with stage I lung adenocarcinoma.

This clone was detected a few times. The chain has TRBV27 and TRBJ2-3; D is perhaps TRBD1 (6 bases). The germline V and J ends were trimmed by 2 bases and 1 base, with 10 bases remaining between them. Germline CDR1 MNHEY, CDR2 SMNVEV (reference sequence). The CDR3 contains 15 residues. The CDR3 DNA follows: TGTGCCAGCAGTTTAGGATGGACAGGCACAGATACGCAGTATTTT. This codes for CASSLGWTGTDTQYF.

In this sample, this clone turned up a few times. V usage is TRBV11-1 and J usage is TRBJ1-1; D unclear. V was pared by 4 bases and J by 2 bases, with 5 bases between. The CDR3 is made up of 12 amino acids. Germline loops: CDR1 SGHAT, CDR2 FQDESV (reference sequence). CDR3 nucleotide sequence: TGTGCCAGCAGCTATATAAACACTGAAGCTTTCTTT. Its protein is CASSYINTEAFF.

This chain joins TRBV7-8 and TRBJ2-7; D uncertain. The germline gives CDR1 SGHVS, CDR2 FQNEAQ. Trimming took off 5 bases at V and 6 bases at J, with 14 bases between the two ends. The CDR3 length is 13 residues. The CDR3: CASSAGPLGEQYF. DNA for the CDR3: TGTGCCAGCAGCGCTGGGCCGCTTGGCGAGCAGTACTTC.

The rearrangement links TRBV19 to TRBJ1-1; no definite D call. The CDR3 is 11 amino acids. V lost 9 bases and J 5 bases, leaving 10 bases between the germline ends. Germline values: CDR1 LNHDA, CDR2 SQIVND (reference sequence). This CDR3 reads CASTDWTEAFF. The CDR3 coding sequence is TGTGCCAGCACCGATTGGACTGAAGCTTTCTTT.

This chain joins TRBV28 and TRBJ1-5; possible D gene TRBD1, 5 bases. The CDR3 is 18 residues long. CDR1 is MDHEN, CDR2 SYDVKM, per germline. The V gene lost 3 bases and the J gene lost 0 bases, with 18 bases spanning the gap. In DNA, the CDR3 is TGTGCCAGCAGTTTTGTGGCGGTAGGGGCCACTAGCAATCAGCCCCAGCATTTT. This codes for CASSFVAVGATSNQPQHF.

V and J are TRBV18 and TRBJ2-5; D uncertain. The V gene's germline CDR1 is KGHSH and CDR2 LQKENI. CDR3 length: 14 residues. V was pared by 6 bases and J by 5 bases, with 16 bases between. CDR3 sequence reads: CASSPPVGAETQYF. For the CDR3, the DNA is TGTGCCAGCTCCCCTCCAGTCGGAGCCGAGACCCAGTACTTC.

The rearrangement links TRBV7-3 to TRBJ2-4; maybe TRBD1 (6 bases). The CDR3 contains 15 residues. CDR1 is SGHTA, CDR2 FQGTGA, per germline. Deletions cut 4 bases from V and 5 bases from J, with 15 bases between. In DNA, the CDR3 is TGTGCCAGCAGCTCAAGACGGACAGAGCAAAACATTCAGTACTTC. As protein: CASSSRRTEQNIQYF.

The chain is built from TRBV28 and TRBJ1-1; the D is unclear. The V and J ends lost 8 bases and 1 base respectively, with 14 bases between them. Germline assignment: CDR1 MDHEN and CDR2 SYDVKM. The CDR3 totals 14 residues. The CDR3 coding sequence is TGTGCCAGCTATTTTAGAGAGAGGAACACTGAAGCTTTCTTT. Translating gives CASYFRERNTEAFF. Based on the CDR3 plus reference TRBV28 and TRBJ1-1, the full variable domain is DVKVTQSSRYLVKRTGEKVFLECVQDMDHENMFWYRQDPGLGLRLIYFSYDVKMKEKGDIPEGYSVSREKKERFSLILESASTNQTSMYLCASYFRERNTEAFFGQGTRLTVV.

This clone appeared a few times. The V gene is TRBV27, the J gene TRBJ1-2, with D possibly TRBD1 on 5 matching bases. The V gene's germline CDR1 is MNHEY and CDR2 SMNVEV (reference sequence). The CDR3 is made up of 15 amino acids. Trimming cost V 2 bases and J 4 bases, with 14 bases left between them. CDR3 sequence reads: CASSLSPGTGYGYTF. The CDR3 region has the DNA TGTGCCAGCAGTTTAAGCCCGGGGACGGGCTATGGCTACACCTTC.

The V and J genes are TRBV2 and TRBJ1-1, with 8 bases aligning to TRBD1. V was pared by 5 bases and J by 3 bases, with 8 bases of the junction left unmatched. This CDR3 has 15 amino acids. The germline V gene encodes CDR1 SNHLY and CDR2 FYNNEI. The CDR3 DNA reads as TGTGCCAGCAGTACACAGGGGGGGGCGTACACTGAAGCTTTCTTT. Its translation: CASSTQGGAYTEAFF.

The gene calls are TRBV4-2 and TRBJ2-3; tentative D call: TRBD2 (6 bases). Germline V lookup: CDR1 LGHNA, CDR2 YNFKEQ. The CDR3 extends over 14 amino acids. The V gene lost 7 bases and the J gene lost 6 bases, with 17 bases spanning the gap. DNA of the CDR3: TGTGCCAGCACCCGAGGCCCGGGGGATGATACGCAGTATTTT. This translates into CASTRGPGDDTQYF.

The chain carries TRBV25-1 and TRBJ1-5; no reliable D call. This CDR3 has 15 amino acids. Germline CDR1 reads MGHDK; CDR2 reads SYGVNS. Deletions cut 4 bases from V and 6 bases from J, with 16 bases between. The CDR3 is CASSGISASGQPQHF. The CDR3 DNA sequence: TGTGCCAGCAGTGGAATATCGGCCAGTGGTCAGCCCCAGCATTTT.

The chain carries TRBV11-3 and TRBJ2-2; 8 bases are shared with TRBD1. The length of the CDR3 is 15 residues. Germline CDR1 is SGHNT and CDR2 is YENEEA. With 5 bases clipped from V and 0 bases from J, the junction kept 2 bases outside the gene matches. The CDR3: CASSRGQANTGELFF. In DNA, the CDR3 is TGTGCCAGCAGCCGGGGACAGGCGAACACCGGGGAGCTGTTTTTT.

This clone showed up just a few times. The chain has TRBV4-1 and TRBJ1-4; D is possibly TRBD1 (5 bases). CDR1 is MGHRA, CDR2 YSYEKL, per germline. V was pared by 0 bases and J by 7 bases, with 15 bases between. The CDR3 has 16 amino acids. CDR3 protein: CASSQETGAGSEKLFF. The CDR3 DNA follows: TGCGCCAGCAGCCAAGAGACCGGGGCCGGAAGTGAAAAACTGTTTTTT.

Notes on this clone: The junction differs from germline at one of its ends, possibly a read error. The sample has other DNA sequences that encode this CDR3 too. The V call is TRBV7-3, the J call TRBJ1-3; D may be TRBD1 (5 bases). This CDR3 is 13 amino acids long. From germline, CDR1 is SGHTA and CDR2 FQGTGA. CDR3 DNA: TGCGCCAGCAGCGGAGGGGCTGGAAACACCATATATTTT. Translation: CASSGGAGNTIYF.

The chain is built from TRBV7-2 and TRBJ2-1, with 12 bases that match TRBD2. After removal of 6 bases from V and 0 bases from J, the junction contained 12 bases not matched to a gene. CDR1 is SGHTA, CDR2 FQGNSA, per germline. The length of the CDR3 is 19 residues. CDR3: CASSPNPGLAGSSYNEQFF. The DNA of the CDR3 is TGTGCCAGCAGTCCCAACCCGGGACTAGCGGGCTCCTCCTACAATGAGCAGTTCTTC.

The rearrangement joins TRBV5-1 to TRBJ2-7, with D perhaps matching TRBD1 (6 bases). Deletions cut 2 bases from V and 2 bases from J, with 14 bases between. The CDR3 extends over 15 amino acids. The germline V gene has CDR1 SGHRS and CDR2 YFSETQ. The CDR3 DNA sequence: TGCGCCAGCAGCTTCATTGGGGACACCGCCTACGAGCAGTACTTC. Its translation is CASSFIGDTAYEQYF.

This clone occurred once. The rearrangement links TRBV28 to TRBJ1-1; 7 bases agree with TRBD1. The germline V gene encodes CDR1 MDHEN and CDR2 SYDVKM. The CDR3 has 17 residues. The junction had 11 bases not matched to a gene; V was cut back by 3 bases and J by 1 base. DNA for the CDR3: TGTGCCAGCAGTTTTAACCACAGGGGAAGGGGGAACACTGAAGCTTTCTTT. As protein: CASSFNHRGRGNTEAFF.

This chain uses TRBV7-9 with TRBJ2-6, with a tentative D call TRBD2 (5 bases). The CDR3 sequence is 18 residues long. The germline CDR1 and CDR2 sequences are SEHNR and FQNEAQ (reference sequence). Deletions cut 5 bases from V and 0 bases from J, with 17 bases between. CDR3 in amino acids: CASSQTNGVLSGANVLTF. CDR3 DNA: TGTGCCAGCAGCCAAACTAACGGGGTCCTCTCTGGGGCCAACGTCCTGACTTTC.

The chain couples TRBV6-5 to TRBJ2-1, with D perhaps matching TRBD2 (6 bases). CDR3 length: 15 amino acids. V shed 6 bases and J shed 0 bases, with 12 bases lying between them. The germline CDR1 and CDR2 sequences are MNHEY and SVGAGI. The CDR3 sequence: CASSREPVSYNEQFF. The DNA of the CDR3 is TGTGCCAGCAGCCGGGAGCCGGTCTCCTACAATGAGCAGTTCTTC.

This chain connects TRBV23-1 to TRBJ2-7, with no clear D. TRBV23-1 is an ORF for which the function is uncertain. This CDR3 has 14 amino acids. Trimming took off 10 bases at V and 4 bases at J, with 20 bases between the two ends. CDR3 sequence reads: CATPRKPTFYEQYF. CDR3 coding DNA: TGCGCCACCCCGAGAAAACCCACCTTTTACGAGCAGTACTTC.